The 20 T cell receptor beta chains listed next were all sequenced from one sample in a study of blood T cell repertoires in COVID-19. Here immunoSEQ multiplex PCR was the method, and the copy in TCRdb shows in-frame clones only, minus some. The data contain around 100,000 clones, 91% of them singletons. The sample was peripheral blood. These receptors were obtained from a human donor in a cohort sampled during active COVID-19.

This clone showed up just a few times. This chain uses TRBV4-1 with TRBJ2-7; 7 bases are shared with TRBD2. The CDR3 runs 16 residues. J lost 0 bases, V lost 0 bases, and 5 bases had no gene match. Germline V gives CDR1 MGHRA, CDR2 YSYEKL. CDR3: CASSQEERGGSYEQYF. The CDR3 DNA reads as TGCGCCAGCAGCCAAGAAGAGCGGGGAGGCTCCTACGAGCAGTACTTC.

The chain couples TRBV7-6 to TRBJ2-7; perhaps TRBD1 as D (6 bases). The germline CDR1 and CDR2 sequences are SGHVS and FNYEAQ. Deletions cut 1 base from V and 4 bases from J, with 17 bases between. The CDR3 is 16 residues long. This chain's CDR3 is CASSLGPTGNWYEQYF. The DNA of the CDR3 is TGTGCCAGCAGCTTAGGACCCACAGGGAACTGGTACGAGCAGTACTTC.

The chain links TRBV6-5 to TRBJ1-5, with TRBD1 matching 8 bases. Germline trimming cut 6 bases from V and 3 bases from J; bases unmatched to any gene: 4. Germline CDR1 reads MNHEY; CDR2 reads SVGAGI. The CDR3 has 14 residues. This CDR3 reads CASSLTGDNQPQHF. The CDR3, as DNA: TGTGCCAGCAGCTTGACAGGGGACAATCAGCCCCAGCATTTT.

The gene calls are TRBV7-8 and TRBJ1-6, with TRBD1 matching over 8 bases. The CDR3 covers 16 residues. Germline V CDR1 and CDR2: SGHVS, FQNEAQ. V was pared by 6 bases and J by 10 bases, with 14 bases of the junction left unmatched. CDR3 sequence: CASSELWTGTESPLHF. For the CDR3, the DNA is TGTGCCAGCAGTGAATTGTGGACAGGGACAGAATCACCCCTCCACTTT.

V usage is TRBV6-1 and J usage is TRBJ1-2; 10 bases are a match to TRBD1. Looked up from germline, CDR1 is MNHNS and CDR2 is SASEGT. CDR3 length: 16 residues. Trimming took 1 base from V and 4 from J; bases not matched to a gene: 6. The CDR3 is CASSEGPGQGTYGYTF. As DNA, the CDR3 is TGTGCCAGCAGTGAAGGTCCGGGACAGGGGACCTATGGCTACACCTTC.

The chain is built from TRBV19 and TRBJ2-7; 8 bases match TRBD1. Trimming removed 5 bases from V and 4 bases from J; junction bases left unmatched: 13. Germline values: CDR1 LNHDA, CDR2 SQIVND (reference sequence). The CDR3 loop spans 16 amino acids. CDR3 bases: TGTGCCAGTAGTTCGGCCGGACAGGGTGGTGCGTACGAGCAGTACTTC. Amino acid sequence: CASSSAGQGGAYEQYF. The full variable domain, with the rest looked up from reference TRBV19 and TRBJ2-7, is DGGITQSPKYLFRKEGQNVTLSCEQNLNHDAMYWYRQDPGQGLRLIYYSQIVNDFQKGDIAEGYSVSREKKESFPLTVTSAQKNPTAFYLCASSSAGQGGAYEQYFGPGTRLTVT.

This clone has a handful of counts. V gene TRBV6-4 combines with J gene TRBJ2-1; 10 nucleotides agree with TRBD2. The germline gives CDR1 MRHNA, CDR2 SNTAGT. This CDR3 comprises 14 residues. V was clipped by 3 bases and J by 8 bases; unmatched bases: 4. CDR3 sequence: CASSESGGADEQFF. The CDR3 DNA is TGTGCCAGCAGTGAGAGCGGGGGGGCGGATGAGCAGTTCTTC.

This clone was seen just once. J is TRBJ1-4 and V is TRBV13, with D possibly TRBD1 on 5 matching bases. The CDR3 length is 15 residues. From germline, CDR1 is PRHDT and CDR2 FYEKMQ (reference sequence). Trimming cost V 0 bases and J 8 bases, with 13 bases left between them. CDR3 coding DNA: TGTGCCAGCAGCTTAGGACGGTTTAGGGGCGAAAAACTGTTTTTT. This gives the protein CASSLGRFRGEKLFF.

The J gene is TRBJ2-5, the V gene TRBV5-1, with a weak D call TRBD2 (6 bases). Germline V gives CDR1 SGHRS, CDR2 YFSETQ. The CDR3 loop spans 14 amino acids. Trimming shortened V by 5 bases and J by 2 bases, and 13 bases separated the two germline ends. The CDR3 DNA follows: TGCGCCAGCAGGGCGGGACCAAGTCAAGAGACCCAGTACTTC. Translation: CASRAGPSQETQYF.

The chain combines TRBV30 with TRBJ2-7, with 7 bases that match TRBD2. CDR1 is GTSNPN and CDR2 is SVGIG in the germline V gene (reference sequence). The CDR3 is 15 amino acids. With V trimmed by 2 bases and J by 6 bases, 13 bases remained unmatched. This CDR3 is CAWSTRLGWGGEQYF. The CDR3 DNA reads TGTGCCTGGAGTACCCGTCTGGGTTGGGGGGGCGAGCAGTACTTC.

In its sample, this clone was seen once. The rearrangement joins TRBV11-2 to TRBJ1-3, with D unclear. Germline V lookup: CDR1 SGHAT, CDR2 FQNNGV. The V and J ends lost 1 base and 0 bases respectively, with 4 bases between them. This CDR3 comprises 14 residues. This CDR3 reads CASSLGSSGNTIYF. CDR3 DNA: TGTGCCAGCAGCTTAGGGAGCTCTGGAAACACCATATATTTT.

J is TRBJ1-1 and V is TRBV14; 9 bases match TRBD1. Germline V gene data show CDR1 as SGHDN and CDR2 as FVKESK. J gave up 6 bases and V 6 bases, and 11 bases lay outside the gene matches. This CDR3 contains 15 residues. This CDR3 reads CASSPLQGAGSEAFF. In nucleotides, the CDR3 is TGTGCCAGCAGTCCGCTACAGGGGGCGGGGTCTGAAGCTTTCTTT.

The V gene is TRBV6-4, the J gene TRBJ2-1; D perhaps matches TRBD2 (6 bases). Deletions cut 2 bases from V and 3 bases from J, with 20 bases between. Germline V gene sequence: CDR1 MRHNA, CDR2 SNTAGT. This CDR3 contains 18 residues. As DNA, the CDR3 is TGTGCCAGCAGTGACGTCCCGACGGTTAGCGGTGACTACAATGAGCAGTTCTTC. It codes for CASSDVPTVSGDYNEQFF.

V is TRBV15 and J is TRBJ2-5; 9 bases align to TRBD2. Trimming cost V 0 bases and J 4 bases; bases outside gene matches: 0. Germline loops: CDR1 LNHNV, CDR2 YYDKDF (reference sequence). This CDR3 region has 14 residues. CDR3 bases: TGTGCCACCAGCAGAGATAGCGGGGGAGAGACCCAGTACTTC. Its translation: CATSRDSGGETQYF. Looking up the rest from reference TRBV15 and TRBJ2-5 gives the full variable domain: DAMVIQNPRYQVTQFGKPVTLSCSQTLNHNVMYWYQQKSSQAPKLLFHYYDKDFNNEADTPDNFQSRRPNTSFCFLDIRSPGLGDTAMYLCATSRDSGGETQYFGPGTRLLVL.

The CDR3 spells CAGPLGLAGGPSCDTQYF. CDR3 DNA: TGTGCCGGGCCTCTGGGACTAGCGGGAGGGCCCTCGTGTGATACGCAGTATTTT. The chain has TRBV27 and TRBJ2-3; 16 nucleotides line up with TRBD2. Trimming cost V 11 bases and J 6 bases; bases outside gene matches: 17. Germline lookup yields CDR1 MNHEY and CDR2 SMNVEV (reference sequence). The CDR3 consists of 18 residues.

This chain uses TRBV11-2 with TRBJ1-1; D remains ambiguous. The germline CDR1 and CDR2 sequences are SGHAT and FQNNGV. Trimming stripped 4 bases from V and 6 bases from J, with 9 bases between. The CDR3 is 12 amino acids. The CDR3 here is CASSYGSPEAFF. DNA of the CDR3: TGTGCCAGCAGCTACGGGTCCCCTGAAGCTTTCTTT.

The chain recombines TRBV4-1 with TRBJ2-7; the D is unclear. The CDR3 is 13 residues long. V was trimmed by 4 bases and J by 1 base, leaving 8 bases between them. Germline CDR1 reads MGHRA; CDR2 reads YSYEKL. Here the CDR3 reads CASSLQDSYEQYF. The CDR3 nucleotides are TGCGCCAGCAGCCTCCAGGATTCCTACGAGCAGTACTTC.

The chain recombines TRBV27 with TRBJ2-7, with D possibly TRBD2 on 7 matching bases. The CDR3 is made up of 15 amino acids. The V gene's germline CDR1 is MNHEY and CDR2 SMNVEV (reference sequence). The V and J ends lost 3 bases and 4 bases respectively, with 16 bases between them. The CDR3 DNA sequence: TGTGCCAGCAGTTTGGAGGGGGGGGTATCTTACGAGCAGTACTTC. Its translation is CASSLEGGVSYEQYF.

The chain is built from TRBV5-4 and TRBJ1-1, with TRBD1 as a possible D gene (6 bases). Trimming shortened V by 2 bases and J by 1 base, and 9 bases separated the two germline ends. The CDR3 covers 14 residues. Germline-derived CDR1 and CDR2 are SGHNT and YYREEE (reference sequence). CDR3 region: CASSLLGGNTEAFF. CDR3 nucleotide sequence: TGTGCCAGCAGCTTACTAGGGGGGAACACTGAAGCTTTCTTT.

The chain couples TRBV5-4 to TRBJ2-3; the D is unclear. The CDR3 is 12 residues long. Germline-derived CDR1 and CDR2 are SGHNT and YYREEE (reference sequence). Between the trimmed V and J ends, which lost 3 bases and 3 bases, there was a span of 5 bases. The CDR3 reads CASSSTTDTQYF. CDR3 bases: TGTGCCAGCAGCTCGACAACAGATACGCAGTATTTT.